These T cell receptor beta chains were read from a single sample in a study of a mutant IDH1 vaccine in newly diagnosed glioma. The repertoire was sequenced with immunoSEQ multiplex PCR; TCRdb's copy has only in-frame clones and lacks some. The table lists just under 95,000 clones, around 82% of them singletons. This material consisted of PBMCs, taken from a glioma patient treated with radiotherapy, temozolomide or both. These receptors all stem from a woman aged 50 to 60 with glioma. CDR3s include the opening cysteine and the closing phenylalanine or tryptophan. The D gene is left open where the match is weak. Clone size is stated in some rows and not others, as once, few, many or a class when expanded.

j_gene | abundance | len | d_gene | v_gene | CDR3nt | CDR3aa
TRBJ1-1 | NA | 13 | TRBD1 | TRBV30 | TGTGCCTGGAGTACCACAGGGGAAACTGAAGCTTTCTTT | CAWSTTGETEAFF
TRBJ1-1 | NA | 13 | NA | TRBV5-1 | TGCGCCAGCAGCTTACATTTGAACACTGAAGCTTTCTTT | CASSLHLNTEAFF
TRBJ2-7 | NA | 14 | NA | TRBV19 | TGTGCCAGTAGTACCCCGGAATCCTCCTACGAGCAGTACTTC | CASSTPESSYEQYF
TRBJ1-2 | NA | 15 | NA | TRBV4-3 | TGCGCCAGCAGCCAAGACGCACGCTCCGGCTATGGCTACACCTTC | CASSQDARSGYGYTF
TRBJ1-1 | NA | 14 | NA | TRBV7-7 | TGTGCTAGCAGCCCGCCCGGGGCGGACACTGAAGCTTTCTTT | CASSPPGADTEAFF
TRBJ1-2 | NA | 13 | NA | TRBV2 | TGTGCCAGCAGTGTGAGGCAGACCTATGGCTACACCTTC | CASSVRQTYGYTF
TRBJ2-6 | NA | 13 | NA | TRBV6-5 | TGTGCCACGGCTGACTCTGGGGCCAACGTCCTGACTTTC | CATADSGANVLTF
TRBJ1-5 | NA | 14 | NA | TRBV19 | TGTGCCAGTAAGAGGCCAGTTAGCAATCAGCCCCAGCATTTT | CASKRPVSNQPQHF
TRBJ1-1 | NA | 13 | TRBD1 | TRBV19 | TGTGCCAGTAGTCCACAGGGGGCGACTGAAGCTTTCTTT | CASSPQGATEAFF
TRBJ1-5 | NA | 15 | NA | TRBV30 | TGTGCCTGGACCGTCGGCGGGGGTAACAATCAGCCCCAGCATTTT | CAWTVGGGNNQPQHF
TRBJ2-3 | NA | 15 | NA | TRBV7-9 | TGTGCCAGCAGTTGGACACTTACTAGCACAGATACGCAGTATTTT | CASSWTLTSTDTQYF
TRBJ1-6 | NA | 15 | NA | TRBV9 | TGTGCCAGCAGCGTATCGGACTCCCTATATTCACCCCTCCACTTT | CASSVSDSLYSPLHF
TRBJ2-5 | NA | 15 | NA | TRBV6-8 | TGTGCCAGCAGTGGGGAAGGGGCTAACCAAGAGACCCAGTACTTC | CASSGEGANQETQYF
TRBJ1-6 | NA | 12 | NA | TRBV14 | TGTGCCAGCGGGCAGGGCGGTTCACCCCTCCACTTT | CASGQGGSPLHF
TRBJ2-5 | NA | 15 | TRBD1 | TRBV11-3 | TGTGCCAGCAGCCAAAGACAGGGGGGGTTGGAGACCCAGTACTTC | CASSQRQGGLETQYF
TRBJ1-1 | NA | 12 | NA | TRBV7-9 | TGTGCCAGCAGCTTACTTTTCACTGAAGCTTTCTTT | CASSLLFTEAFF
TRBJ2-2 | NA | 17 | NA | TRBV21-1 | TGTGCCAGCAGCCCCGACAGCCCGAAAGGGAGCACCGGGGAGCTGTTTTTT | CASSPDSPKGSTGELFF
TRBJ2-1 | NA | 15 | TRBD1 | TRBV6-5 | TGTGCCAGCAGTTACGACGGGACAGGGGGGAATGAGCAGTTCTTC | CASSYDGTGGNEQFF
TRBJ2-7 | NA | 16 | TRBD2 | TRBV10-3 | TGTGCCTCCAAAGGGGGACTAGCGGTACAACCCTACGAGCAGTACTTC | CASKGGLAVQPYEQYF
TRBJ1-4 | NA | 16 | NA | TRBV6-1 | TGTGCCAGCAGTGATTTTGGCTTGGGGGCGACTGAAAAACTGTTTTTT | CASSDFGLGATEKLFF
TRBJ1-1 | NA | 14 | NA | TRBV6-5 | TGTGCCAGCAGTTACGCAGGAGATTGGACCGAAGCTTTCTTT | CASSYAGDWTEAFF
TRBJ2-7 | NA | 12 | NA | TRBV5-1 | TGCGCCAGCAGCCGGGGGATCTACGAGCAGTACTTC | CASSRGIYEQYF
TRBJ2-3 | NA | 13 | NA | TRBV30 | TGTGCCTTTTCGACGGTTTCCACAGATACGCAGTATTTT | CAFSTVSTDTQYF
TRBJ1-5 | NA | 16 | NA | TRBV19 | TGTGCCAGTAGTCCCCGGGGGAGTTATAGCAATCAGCCCCAGCATTTT | CASSPRGSYSNQPQHF
TRBJ2-5 | NA | 14 | NA | TRBV27 | TGTGCCAGCAGTTCACTGGACGGAGGAGAGACCCAGTACTTC | CASSSLDGGETQYF
TRBJ1-1 | NA | 15 | NA | TRBV7-9 | TGTGCCAGCAGCTTAGGGGTGGGGGACGTGGATGAAGCTTTCTTT | CASSLGVGDVDEAFF
TRBJ2-1 | NA | 16 | TRBD2 | TRBV9 | TGTGCCAGCAGCGTCGGGGGGGGTAGCGGGGGAAATGAGCAGTTCTTC | CASSVGGGSGGNEQFF
TRBJ2-7 | NA | 12 | NA | TRBV27 | TGTGCCAGCAGTCCCCGATCTTACGAGCAGTACTTC | CASSPRSYEQYF
TRBJ1-5 | NA | 15 | NA | TRBV2 | TGTGCCAGCAGTGAAAATGGGGTTCTAAGTGAGCCCCAGCATTTT | CASSENGVLSEPQHF
TRBJ2-7 | NA | 16 | TRBD2 | TRBV6-6 | TGTGCCAGCAGTCCCCCTGGGGGGGTGGGAATCTACGAGCAGTACTTC | CASSPPGGVGIYEQYF
TRBJ1-5 | few | 15 | NA | TRBV7-6 | TGTGCCAGCAGCCGGACACCTAGTAGCAATCAGCCCCAGCATTTT | CASSRTPSSNQPQHF
TRBJ1-2 | once | 15 | TRBD1 | TRBV6-5 | TGTGCCAGCAGTTCGGGACAGGGGAATAACTATGGCTACACCTTC | CASSSGQGNNYGYTF
TRBJ2-7 | NA | 15 | NA | TRBV4-1 | TGCGCCAGCAGCCAAGATCCCTCAGCAGGCTACGAGCAGTACTTC | CASSQDPSAGYEQYF
TRBJ1-1 | NA | 13 | NA | TRBV19 | TGTGCCAGTAGTATCAACATAAACACTGAAGCTTTCTTT | CASSININTEAFF
TRBJ1-6 | NA | 15 | TRBD1 | TRBV7-6 | TGTGCCAGCAGCTTAGGACAGGGGCCCCCGGATCCCCTCCACTTT | CASSLGQGPPDPLHF
TRBJ2-5 | NA | 16 | TRBD2 | TRBV7-2 | TGTGCCAGCAGCCCTTACCGGGGGGGCGGGAAAGAGACCCAGTACTTC | CASSPYRGGGKETQYF
TRBJ2-2 | few | 13 | TRBD1 | TRBV2 | TGTGCCAGTCACAGGGGGAACACCGGGGAGCTGTTTTTT | CASHRGNTGELFF
TRBJ1-2 | NA | 14 | NA | TRBV7-9 | TGTGCCAGCAGCTTTTTGGGGGCTAACTATGGCTACACCTTC | CASSFLGANYGYTF
TRBJ1-2 | NA | 16 | NA | TRBV19 | TGTGCCAGTAGTATAGCCTTCGACCTCTCGGGCTATGGCTACACCTTC | CASSIAFDLSGYGYTF
TRBJ2-5 | NA | 13 | NA | TRBV6-1 | TGTGCCAGCAGTCGCTCAGGGTGGGAGACCCAGTACTTC | CASSRSGWETQYF
TRBJ1-3 | NA | 13 | NA | TRBV2 | TGTGCCAGCAGGTACAGATCTGGAAACACCATATATTTT | CASRYRSGNTIYF
TRBJ1-1 | NA | 13 | NA | TRBV7-2 | TGTGCCAGCAGCTTAAACAAAAACACTGAAGCTTTCTTT | CASSLNKNTEAFF